Below are 7 T cell receptor beta chains sequenced from a single sample in a study of blood T cell repertoires in COVID-19. Libraries were prepared by immunoSEQ multiplex PCR; TCRdb keeps only in-frame clonotypes and omits some of them. The table has 280,000 or so clones, 85% seen once. Specimen: PBMCs or T cells enriched from blood (not recorded which). The receptors were sampled from a woman in her 50s who had recovered from COVID-19.

The J gene is TRBJ2-1, the V gene TRBV11-2; TRBD1 matches at 10 bases. The CDR3 runs 16 residues. Germline V gives CDR1 SGHAT, CDR2 FQNNGV. V shed 5 bases and J 2 bases; nucleotides not matched to a gene: 6. This chain's CDR3 is CASSIDRGLPYNEQFF. CDR3 nucleotides: TGTGCCAGCAGCATTGACAGGGGGCTCCCCTACAATGAGCAGTTCTTC.

Only one count was recorded for this clone. V is TRBV4-1 and J is TRBJ1-6, with 8 bases lining up with TRBD1. J was trimmed by 10 bases and V by 0 bases; bases with no gene match: 5. Germline V lookup: CDR1 MGHRA, CDR2 YSYEKL. The length of the CDR3 is 15 residues. The CDR3 region is CASSQDRTGGSPLHF. CDR3 in DNA: TGCGCCAGCAGCCAAGATAGAACAGGGGGATCACCCCTCCACTTT.

This chain connects TRBV2 to TRBJ1-5; TRBD1 matches at 10 bases. The CDR3 runs to 13 residues. The germline CDR1 and CDR2 sequences are SNHLY and FYNNEI. J lost 6 bases, V lost 6 bases, and 2 bases had no gene match. The CDR3 here is CASSDRGLQPQHF. CDR3 DNA sequence: TGTGCCAGCAGCGACAGGGGGCTTCAGCCCCAGCATTTT.

The chain combines TRBV4-3 with TRBJ2-1; 11 nucleotides agree with TRBD2. CDR1 LGHNA and CDR2 YSLEER come from the germline V gene. CDR3 length equals 15 residues. V dropped 3 bases and J dropped 5; count of bases not matched to a gene: 3. The CDR3 loop is CASSHLAGGNNEQFF. The CDR3 DNA follows: TGCGCCAGCAGCCACCTAGCGGGGGGAAACAATGAGCAGTTCTTC.

Concerning this clone: This same CDR3 is encoded by further DNA sequences in the sample. The genes are TRBV7-9 and TRBJ1-4; D is unresolved. Germline V gives CDR1 SEHNR, CDR2 FQNEAQ (reference sequence). The CDR3 runs to 12 residues. V dropped 5 bases and J dropped 6 bases, with 7 bases sitting between them. The CDR3 coding sequence is TGTGCCAGCAGCCCGCGTGATGAAAAACTGTTTTTT. Translation: CASSPRDEKLFF.

The gene calls are TRBV29-1 and TRBJ2-3; D is possibly TRBD1 (5 bases). This CDR3 is built from 14 residues. Per germline, CDR1 SQVTM and CDR2 ANQGSEA. Trimming shortened V by 7 bases and J by 2 bases, and 16 bases separated the two germline ends. The CDR3 region is CSATGPELTDTQYF. CDR3 nucleotide sequence: TGCAGCGCCACAGGCCCAGAACTCACAGATACGCAGTATTTT.

DNA of the CDR3: TGTGCCAGCAGTTCGACAGATGTAAACTATGGCTACACCTTC. Translated: CASSSTDVNYGYTF. This chain connects TRBV27 to TRBJ1-2; TRBD1 might be the D (5 bases). V was trimmed by 4 bases and J by 2 bases, leaving 11 bases between them. Germline V lookup: CDR1 MNHEY, CDR2 SMNVEV (reference sequence). CDR3 length equals 14 residues.